This TCR beta chain was recovered during a study of Ad26.COV2.S vaccination and SARS-CoV-2 variants. Germline V CDR1 and CDR2: SGHAT, FQNNGV. The CDR3 runs to 16 residues. The V end was cut by 5 bases, the J end by 2 bases, with 17 bases between. This clone was seen once. Sequencing was performed with immunoSEQ multiplex PCR; in TCRdb, only in-frame clones are kept and a portion is missing. The table records about 350,000 clones, about 91% of them present only once. Specimen: peripheral blood, collected after recovery from COVID-19. This rearrangement joins TRBV11-2 to TRBJ2-3, with D possibly TRBD2 on 7 matching bases. This clonotype originated in a human donor who had recovered from COVID-19. The CDR3 loop reads CASSPGVSGHTDTQYF. DNA for the CDR3: TGTGCCAGCAGCCCAGGGGTTAGCGGGCACACAGATACGCAGTATTTT. The complete variable domain, with remaining parts taken from reference TRBV11-2 and TRBJ2-3, reads EAGVAQSPRYKIIEKRQSVAFWCNPISGHATLYWYQQILGQGPKLLIQFQNNGVVDDSQLPKDRFSAERLKGVDSTLKIQPAKLEDSAVYLCASSPGVSGHTDTQYFGPGTRLTVL.